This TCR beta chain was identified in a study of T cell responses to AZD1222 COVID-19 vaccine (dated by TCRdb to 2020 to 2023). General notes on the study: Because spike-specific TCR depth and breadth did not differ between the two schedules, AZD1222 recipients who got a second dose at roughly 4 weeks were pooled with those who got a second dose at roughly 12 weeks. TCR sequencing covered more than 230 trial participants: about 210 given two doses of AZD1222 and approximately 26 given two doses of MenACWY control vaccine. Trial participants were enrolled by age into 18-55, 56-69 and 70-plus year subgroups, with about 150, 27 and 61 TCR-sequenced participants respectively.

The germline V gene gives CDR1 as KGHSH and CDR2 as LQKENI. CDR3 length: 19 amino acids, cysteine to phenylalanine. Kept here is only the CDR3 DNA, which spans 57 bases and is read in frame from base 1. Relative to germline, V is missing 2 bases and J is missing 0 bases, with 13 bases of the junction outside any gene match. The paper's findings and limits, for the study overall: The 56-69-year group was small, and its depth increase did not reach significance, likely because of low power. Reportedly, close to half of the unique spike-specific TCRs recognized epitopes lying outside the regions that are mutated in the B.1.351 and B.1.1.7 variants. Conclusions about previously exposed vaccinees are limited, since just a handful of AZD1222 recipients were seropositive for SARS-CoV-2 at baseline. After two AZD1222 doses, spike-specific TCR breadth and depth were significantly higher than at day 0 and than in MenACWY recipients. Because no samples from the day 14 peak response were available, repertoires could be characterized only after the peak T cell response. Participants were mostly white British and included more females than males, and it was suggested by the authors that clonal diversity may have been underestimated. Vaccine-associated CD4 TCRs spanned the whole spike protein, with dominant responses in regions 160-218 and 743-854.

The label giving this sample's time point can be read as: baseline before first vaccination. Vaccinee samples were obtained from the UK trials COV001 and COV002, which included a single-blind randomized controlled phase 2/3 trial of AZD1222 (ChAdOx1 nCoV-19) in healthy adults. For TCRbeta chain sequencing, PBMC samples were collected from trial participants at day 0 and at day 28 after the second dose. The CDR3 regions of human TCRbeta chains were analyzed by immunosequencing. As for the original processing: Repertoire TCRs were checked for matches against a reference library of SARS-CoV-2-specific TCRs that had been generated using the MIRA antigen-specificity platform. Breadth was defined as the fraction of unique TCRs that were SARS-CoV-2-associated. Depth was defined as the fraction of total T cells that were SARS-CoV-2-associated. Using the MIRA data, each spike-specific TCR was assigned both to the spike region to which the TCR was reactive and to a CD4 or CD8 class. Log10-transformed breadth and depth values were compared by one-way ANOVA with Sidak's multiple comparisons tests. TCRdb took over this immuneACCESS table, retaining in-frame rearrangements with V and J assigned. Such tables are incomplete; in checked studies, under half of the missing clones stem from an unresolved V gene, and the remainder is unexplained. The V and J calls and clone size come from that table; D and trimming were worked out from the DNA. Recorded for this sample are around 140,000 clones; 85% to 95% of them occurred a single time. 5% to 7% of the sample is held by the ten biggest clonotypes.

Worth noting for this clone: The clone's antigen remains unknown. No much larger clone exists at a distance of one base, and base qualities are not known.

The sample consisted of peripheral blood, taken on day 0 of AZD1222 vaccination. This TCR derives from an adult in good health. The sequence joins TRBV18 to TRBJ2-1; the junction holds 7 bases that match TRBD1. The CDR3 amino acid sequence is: CASSPNTGQDTSSYNEQFF. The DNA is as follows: TGTGCCAGCTCACCAAACACCGGACAGGACACGAGCTCCTACAATGAGCAGTTCTTC.